Following are 18 T cell receptor beta chains from one sample sequenced in a study of Ad26.COV2.S vaccination and SARS-CoV-2 variants. TCRdb's table, derived via immunoSEQ multiplex PCR, lists solely in-frame clones and lacks some. The table lists around 270,000 clones, roughly 87% of them singletons. This sample's treatment: about 20 received Ad26.COV2.S at low or high dose, single or two shots; roughly five received placebo; per-sample allocation not given. Following the first vaccine or placebo injection, samples were taken on day 63. Source: peripheral blood, taken in a trial of Ad26.COV2.S vaccine versus placebo. The receptors stem from a person between 18 and 60 years old who received the Ad26.COV2.S COVID-19 vaccine or a placebo.

Here the CDR3 reads CAIKSQALQETQYF. CDR3 in DNA: TGTGCCATCAAAAGTCAGGCCTTACAAGAGACCCAGTACTTC. The chain uses TRBV10-3 and TRBJ2-5; D is undetermined. The CDR3 has 14 amino acids. Trimming took off 7 bases at V and 2 bases at J, with 14 bases between the two ends. Germline V lookup: CDR1 ENHRY, CDR2 SYGVKD.

This CDR3 reads CASSLGPIQVTGELFF. The CDR3 region has the DNA TGCGCCAGCAGCTTGGGGCCAATCCAGGTCACCGGGGAGCTGTTTTTT. The chain has TRBV5-1 and TRBJ2-2; D unclear. From germline, CDR1 is SGHRS and CDR2 YFSETQ. The CDR3 runs to 16 residues. Trimming stripped 0 bases from V and 4 bases from J, with 13 bases between.

The chain combines TRBV4-3 with TRBJ1-6; D gene unclear. Germline V CDR1 and CDR2: LGHNA, YSLEER. V was shortened by 0 bases and J by 5 bases, with 8 bases between the two germline ends. CDR3 length equals 15 residues. The CDR3 here is CASSQEPRDNSPLHF. CDR3 sequence (DNA): TGCGCCAGCAGCCAAGAGCCGAGAGATAATTCACCCCTCCACTTT.

The V call is TRBV2, the J call TRBJ1-5; D may be TRBD1 (5 bases). CDR3 length equals 16 residues. Germline V gene data show CDR1 as SNHLY and CDR2 as FYNNEI. The V end was cut by 8 bases, the J end by 6 bases, with 23 bases between. CDR3 loop: CASSPLGSGGGQPQHF. In nucleotides, the CDR3 is TGTGCCAGCTCACCCTTAGGGTCGGGGGGAGGTCAGCCCCAGCATTTT.

The chain employs TRBV7-8 and TRBJ2-7; the D call may be TRBD1 or TRBD2 (5 bases each). V was clipped by 1 base and J by 4 bases, with 11 bases between them. Germline values: CDR1 SGHVS, CDR2 FQNEAQ. This CDR3 comprises 14 residues. This CDR3 reads CASSLVTGPYEQYV. The DNA of the CDR3 is TGTGCCAGCAGCTTAGTGACGGGACCGTACGAGCAGTACGTC.

The chain employs TRBV6-2 or TRBV6-3 and TRBJ1-2; D is ambiguous. Germline lookup yields CDR1 MNHEY and CDR2 SVGEGT. The CDR3 sequence is 16 residues long. Trimming took off 2 bases at V and 2 bases at J, with 15 bases between the two ends. In nucleotides, the CDR3 is TGTGCCAGCAGTTACCCTAAGGGAGGCGGGAACTATGGCTACACCTTC. It encodes CASSYPKGGGNYGYTF.

The chain joins TRBV13 to TRBJ1-1; no clear D gene. From germline, CDR1 is PRHDT and CDR2 FYEKMQ (reference sequence). The CDR3 contains 16 residues. Trimming took 0 bases from V and 1 from J, leaving 12 bases between them. The CDR3 DNA follows: TGTGCCAGCAGCTTAGGCCTTAAGGTATCGAACACTGAAGCTTTCTTT. Protein sequence: CASSLGLKVSNTEAFF.

J is TRBJ2-1 and V is TRBV11-3, with TRBD2 matching 9 bases. This CDR3 is 17 amino acids long. The J segment lost 4 bases and the V segment lost 5 bases, leaving 12 bases of the junction unmatched. Looked up from germline, CDR1 is SGHNT and CDR2 is YENEEA. The CDR3 loop is CASSPRGLAGDYNEQFF. The DNA of the CDR3 is TGTGCCAGCAGCCCAAGGGGATTAGCGGGAGATTACAATGAGCAGTTCTTC. Full variable domain (outside the CDR3, taken from reference TRBV11-3 and TRBJ2-1): EAGVVQSPRYKIIEKKQPVAFWCNPISGHNTLYWYLQNLGQGPELLIRYENEEAVDDSQLPKDRFSAERLKGVDSTLKIQPAELGDSAVYLCASSPRGLAGDYNEQFFGPGTRLTVL.

The genes are TRBV7-2 and TRBJ2-7, with D uncertain. Deletions cut 4 bases from V and 4 bases from J, with 11 bases between. Germline V gene data show CDR1 as SGHTA and CDR2 as FQGNSA. The length of the CDR3 is 13 residues. DNA of the CDR3: TGTGCCAGCAGCTGGTCCTTGGGGTACGAGCAGTACGTC. It encodes CASSWSLGYEQYV.

A few counts support this clone. The rearrangement links TRBV2 to TRBJ1-5, with 7 positions matching TRBD1. V lost 8 bases to trimming and J lost 1 base; unmatched junction nucleotides: 5. This CDR3 spans 14 amino acids. Germline V gene data show CDR1 as SNHLY and CDR2 as FYNNEI. The CDR3 reads CASLLGQSNQPQHF. The DNA for the CDR3 is TGTGCCAGCCTGCTGGGACAGAGCAATCAGCCCCAGCATTTT. Using reference TRBV2 and TRBJ1-5 for the parts outside the CDR3, the full variable domain is EPEVTQTPSHQVTQMGQEVILRCVPISNHLYFYWYRQILGQKVEFLVSFYNNEISEKSEIFDDQFSVERPDGSNFTLKIRSTKLEDSAMYFCASLLGQSNQPQHFGDGTRLSIL.

This clone was recorded at least ten times. At one of its ends the junction is not consistent with the germline gene, which may arise from a read error. In nucleotides, the CDR3 is TGTGCCAGCAGTTTGGGGCAGCGAGTAGGTCAGCCCCAGCATTTT. It codes for CASSLGQRVGQPQHF. The chain recombines TRBV5-8 with TRBJ1-5; a possible D gene is TRBD1 (5 bases). Germline V gives CDR1 SGHTS, CDR2 YDEGEE. This CDR3 has 15 residues.

The V call is TRBV6-5, the J call TRBJ2-1, with D perhaps TRBD1 (8 bases). The CDR3 contains 14 residues. The germline CDR1 and CDR2 sequences are MNHEY and SVGAGI. Trimming removed 6 bases at V and 7 bases at J, with 16 bases between. The CDR3: CASRQGGPRNEQFF. Here the CDR3 DNA reads TGTGCCAGCAGACAGGGGGGGCCCAGGAATGAGCAGTTCTTC.

The chain combines TRBV4-2 with TRBJ1-5; D call uncertain. The CDR3 sequence is 14 residues long. Germline CDR1 is LGHNA and CDR2 is YNFKEQ. V was pared by 4 bases and J by 4 bases, with 11 bases between. CDR3 sequence (DNA): TGTGCCAGCAGCCGAACGGACTCTAATCAGCCCCAGCATTTT. Amino acid sequence: CASSRTDSNQPQHF.

This clone was counted at least ten times. The V and J genes are TRBV27 and TRBJ1-4, with D hard to call. V lost 7 bases to trimming and J lost 0 bases, with 12 bases between them. CDR1 and CDR2 from the germline V gene are MNHEY and SMNVEV (reference sequence). The CDR3 is made up of 15 amino acids. The CDR3 DNA reads as TGTGCCAGCATGGACCTGCCCACAACTAATGAAAAACTGTTTTTT. Its protein product is CASMDLPTTNEKLFF.

J is TRBJ2-2 and V is TRBV7-3; 8 bases align to TRBD1. J gave up 4 bases and V 5 bases, and 3 bases lay outside the gene matches. This CDR3 has 14 amino acids. Germline lookup yields CDR1 SGHTA and CDR2 FQGTGA. CDR3 residues: CASSIRGRTGELFF. CDR3 bases: TGTGCCAGCAGCATCAGGGGGCGCACCGGGGAGCTGTTTTTT.

The rearrangement joins TRBV6-5 to TRBJ1-1; D not certain. This CDR3 is 15 amino acids long. Trimming pared 0 bases from V and 4 bases from J, leaving 12 bases between. Germline CDR1 MNHEY, CDR2 SVGAGI. CDR3: CASSYSARGGTEAFF. The DNA for the CDR3 is TGTGCCAGCAGTTACTCGGCTCGGGGAGGCACTGAAGCTTTCTTT.

This clone was seen just once. This chain joins TRBV2 and TRBJ2-1, with TRBD2 matching over 11 bases. The CDR3 has 15 amino acids. The germline V gene has CDR1 SNHLY and CDR2 FYNNEI. The ends lost 4 bases at V and 5 bases at J; junction bases unmatched: 4. This chain's CDR3 is CASSGRLAGHNEQFF. The CDR3 nucleotides read TGTGCCAGCAGTGGGAGACTAGCGGGGCACAATGAGCAGTTCTTC.

This clone turned up a few times. The V call is TRBV7-2, the J call TRBJ2-3; D is undetermined. The CDR3 consists of 15 residues. Trimming shortened V by 5 bases and J by 1 base, and 13 bases separated the two germline ends. CDR1 and CDR2 from the germline V gene are SGHTA and FQGNSA. The CDR3 sequence is CASSHLLPRTDTQYF. In DNA form, the CDR3 reads TGTGCCAGCAGCCATCTACTCCCCCGCACAGATACGCAGTATTTT.